The T cell receptor (beta chain) under discussion was sequenced for a study of T cell responses to AZD1222 COVID-19 vaccine. At the level of the study: Second doses that came at about 4 or about 12 weeks were put together.

Trimming took 0 bases from V and 3 from J; bases not matched to a gene: 7. Germline V gene sequence: CDR1 SGHAT, CDR2 FQNNGV. The CDR3 has 17 residues. This table comes from immunoSEQ multiplex PCR, and its TCRdb copy is limited to in-frame clones, with some not included. The data show around 80,000 clones, roughly nine tenths seen once. The chain links TRBV11-2 to TRBJ2-3, with 9 bases that match TRBD2. This TCR was sampled from an adult in good health. The sequencing used peripheral blood, collected on day 0 of AZD1222 vaccination. This CDR3 is CASSLDRTSEGTDTQYF. CDR3 DNA: TGTGCCAGCAGCTTAGATAGGACTAGCGAGGGGACAGATACGCAGTATTTT.